This T cell receptor beta chain came from a study of B cell selection in AIRE deficiency. CD4+CD127+ cells were sorted as the conventional CD4 T cells. Sequenced by immunoSEQ multiplex PCR; TCRdb stores in-frame clones only, minus some. The sample has some 19,000 clones, 97% seen once. This CDR3 has 13 residues. The V and J ends lost 1 base and 5 bases respectively, with 9 bases between them. The germline V gene has CDR1 SGHVS and CDR2 FQNEAQ. This rearrangement joins TRBV7-8 to TRBJ2-7; the D is unclear. The sequence derives from a human donor with AIRE deficiency. Material for sequencing was conventional CD4+ T cells sorted from PBMCs. As DNA, the CDR3 is TGTGCCAGCAGCTTAGTCGGCGGAGACGAGCAGTACTTC. Amino acid sequence: CASSLVGGDEQYF.